These 30 T cell receptor beta chains were sequenced from one sample in a study of cytomegalovirus exposure and HLA in healthy donors. 60 Vbeta and 13 Jbeta primers were used in PCR. The assay was immunoSEQ multiplex PCR, and TCRdb's table has in-frame clones only and misses some. The sample has around 160,000 clones, and its top ten clones hold under 2%. Sequenced input: PBMCs. These receptors originate from a woman in her forties or fifties in good health and CMV-seronegative.

V usage is TRBV12-5 and J usage is TRBJ2-5, with D possibly TRBD1 on 6 matching bases. V was trimmed by 2 bases and J by 2 bases, leaving 18 bases between them. This CDR3 has 17 residues. Germline V gene data show CDR1 as LGHNT and CDR2 as FRNRAP. DNA for the CDR3: TGTGCTAGTGGTTTGTCCCTAACCGGGACACCTCAAGAGACCCAGTACTTC. Protein: CASGLSLTGTPQETQYF. Supplemented by reference TRBV12-5 and TRBJ2-5, the full variable domain reads DARVTQTPRHKVTEMGQEVTMRCQPILGHNTVFWYRQTMMQGLELLAYFRNRAPLDDSGMPKDRFSAEMPDATLATLKIQPSEPRDSAVYFCASGLSLTGTPQETQYFGPGTRLLVL.

The rearrangement links TRBV7-9 to TRBJ2-7, with 9 nucleotides matching TRBD1. The J segment lost 13 bases and the V segment lost 5 bases, leaving 6 bases of the junction unmatched. In germline, CDR1 is SEHNR, CDR2 FQNEAQ (reference sequence). The CDR3 spans 11 residues. This CDR3 is CASSARDRAYF. The CDR3 DNA follows: TGTGCCAGCAGCGCCCGGGACAGGGCCTACTTC.

The chain links TRBV5-6 to TRBJ2-7; 12 nucleotides match TRBD1. There are 17 residues in the CDR3. Germline V gene data show CDR1 as SGHDT and CDR2 as YYEEEE. Trimming took 1 base from V and 4 from J; bases not matched to a gene: 9. CDR3 coding DNA: TGTGCCAGCAGCTTGATTGCGGGGACAGGGGGCTGGTACGAGCAGTACTTC. The encoded protein is CASSLIAGTGGWYEQYF.

J is TRBJ1-4 and V is TRBV28; no clear D. The CDR3 is 15 amino acids. Germline CDR1 reads MDHEN; CDR2 reads SYDVKM. V gave up 6 bases and J gave up 8 bases, with 19 bases separating them. The CDR3 loop is CASRVTRGIGEKLFF. The CDR3 region has the DNA TGTGCCAGCAGGGTCACCCGGGGTATTGGGGAAAAACTGTTTTTT. The entire variable domain, with the rest obtained from reference TRBV28 and TRBJ1-4, is as follows: DVKVTQSSRYLVKRTGEKVFLECVQDMDHENMFWYRQDPGLGLRLIYFSYDVKMKEKGDIPEGYSVSREKKERFSLILESASTNQTSMYLCASRVTRGIGEKLFFGSGTQLSVL.

The chain joins TRBV19 to TRBJ2-7; D is uncertain. The V end was cut by 5 bases, the J end by 2 bases, with 13 bases between. This CDR3 spans 14 amino acids. In germline, CDR1 is LNHDA, CDR2 SQIVND (reference sequence). DNA for the CDR3: TGTGCCAGTAGTCGCCCGGGTCCTACCTACGAGCAGTACTTC. Translation gives CASSRPGPTYEQYF.

The chain carries TRBV7-3 and TRBJ2-3, with unresolved D. Trimming stripped 3 bases from V and 5 bases from J, with 6 bases between. Germline V gene sequence: CDR1 SGHTA, CDR2 FQGTGA. The length of the CDR3 is 12 residues. The CDR3 protein is CASSLNRDTQYF. The CDR3 bases are TGTGCCAGCAGCTTGAACAGAGATACGCAGTATTTT. The entire variable domain, with the rest obtained from reference TRBV7-3 and TRBJ2-3, is as follows: GAGVSQTPSNKVTEKGKYVELRCDPISGHTALYWYRQSLGQGPEFLIYFQGTGAADDSGLPNDRFFAVRPEGSVSTLKIQRTERGDSAVYLCASSLNRDTQYFGPGTRLTVL.

The CDR3 DNA follows: TGTGCCAGTACCGGACAGGGTGGACCCTACGAGCAGTACTTC. Its protein product is CASTGQGGPYEQYF. This chain joins TRBV19 and TRBJ2-7, with 8 bases fitting TRBD1. CDR1 and CDR2 (germline): LNHDA, SQIVND (reference sequence). The J segment lost 2 bases and the V segment lost 7 bases, leaving 7 bases of the junction unmatched. This CDR3 region has 14 residues.

The chain has TRBV18 and TRBJ2-7, with D unresolved. The CDR3 extends over 12 amino acids. CDR1 is KGHSH and CDR2 is LQKENI in the germline V gene. Trimming shortened V by 3 bases and J by 8 bases, and 11 bases separated the two germline ends. The chain's CDR3 is CASSPGGRKQYF. The CDR3, as DNA: TGTGCCAGCTCACCGGGTGGGCGTAAGCAGTACTTC.

V usage is TRBV14 and J usage is TRBJ1-3; no definite D call. V was pared by 10 bases and J by 4 bases, with 8 bases between. In germline, CDR1 is SGHDN, CDR2 FVKESK. CDR3 length equals 11 residues. The CDR3 sequence: CATEGGNTIYF. The CDR3 bases are TGTGCCACCGAGGGAGGAAACACCATATATTTT.

This chain joins TRBV19 and TRBJ1-2; D is possibly TRBD1 (6 bases). The CDR3 has 12 residues. Between the trimmed V and J ends, which lost 8 bases and 7 bases, there was a span of 14 bases. Germline lookup yields CDR1 LNHDA and CDR2 SQIVND (reference sequence). CDR3 DNA sequence: TGTGCCAGTTTCGGGGGGGGCGGTGGCTACACCTTC. As protein: CASFGGGGGYTF.

This sequence joins TRBV6-5 and TRBJ2-7; unclear D gene. V lost 0 bases and J 1 base, leaving 13 bases between the germline ends. This CDR3 comprises 16 residues. Per the germline V gene, CDR1 is MNHEY and CDR2 is SVGAGI. As DNA, the CDR3 is TGTGCCAGCAGTTACTCGGGCTCCCGGCTGTCCTACGAGCAGTACTTC. This encodes CASSYSGSRLSYEQYF.

The V gene is TRBV25-1, the J gene TRBJ1-1; D not resolved. This CDR3 contains 14 residues. Per the germline V gene, CDR1 is MGHDK and CDR2 is SYGVNS. V shed 7 bases and J shed 2 bases, with 14 bases lying between them. The CDR3 sequence is CASMGGLTNTEAFF. The CDR3 region has the DNA TGTGCCAGCATGGGTGGGCTTACAAACACTGAAGCTTTCTTT. The full variable domain, its missing parts supplied by reference TRBV25-1 and TRBJ1-1, is EADIYQTPRYLVIGTGKKITLECSQTMGHDKMYWYQQDPGMELHLIHYSYGVNSTEKGDLSSESTVSRIRTEHFPLTLESARPSHTSQYLCASMGGLTNTEAFFGQGTRLTVV.

As regards this clone: Other DNA sequences in the same sample also yield this CDR3. This sequence joins TRBV6-5 and TRBJ1-3, with 8 bases lining up with TRBD1. The V segment lost 7 bases and the J segment 4 bases; nucleotides outside the gene matches: 9. The CDR3 has 15 amino acids. Germline V CDR1 and CDR2: MNHEY, SVGAGI. CDR3 DNA: TGTGCCAGCATTCCGACAGGGGAGTCCGGAAACACCATATATTTT. Amino acids: CASIPTGESGNTIYF.

The V gene is TRBV29-1, the J gene TRBJ2-3, with D maybe TRBD2 (5 bases). CDR1 and CDR2 (germline): SQVTM, ANQGSEA. This CDR3 has 12 residues. V was shortened by 4 bases and J by 2 bases, with 7 bases between the two germline ends. Here the CDR3 DNA reads TGCAGCGTTGTGCGGGTCACAGATACGCAGTATTTT. Amino acids: CSVVRVTDTQYF.

The gene calls are TRBV6-1 and TRBJ1-2; D might be TRBD1 (5 bases). The germline V gene has CDR1 MNHNS and CDR2 SASEGT. This CDR3 is built from 15 residues. Trimming left V 3 bases short and J 3 bases short, with 14 bases between. CDR3: CASSDHIDSYYGYTF. In DNA, the CDR3 is TGTGCCAGCAGTGACCACATCGACAGCTACTATGGCTACACCTTC.

The V call is TRBV4-3, the J call TRBJ2-7; D unresolved. The CDR3 is made up of 15 amino acids. Trimming pared 0 bases from V and 2 bases from J, leaving 11 bases between. The V gene's germline CDR1 is LGHNA and CDR2 YSLEER. The CDR3 loop reads CASSQEYPSPYEQYF. The CDR3, as DNA: TGCGCCAGCAGCCAAGAGTATCCAAGCCCCTACGAGCAGTACTTC.

The chain uses TRBV6-5 and TRBJ1-1, with 8 positions matching TRBD1. Trimming at V came to 6 bases and at J to 2 bases, leaving 8 bases not matched to a gene. The CDR3 is 15 residues long. Germline-derived CDR1 and CDR2 are MNHEY and SVGAGI. Written as DNA, the CDR3 is TGTGCCAGCAGACCCTGGGCAGGGGGCAACACTGAAGCTTTCTTT. The encoded protein is CASRPWAGGNTEAFF.

This chain joins TRBV4-1 and TRBJ2-5; no clear D gene. The CDR3 is 14 residues long. Germline-derived CDR1 and CDR2 are MGHRA and YSYEKL. V was shortened by 1 base and J by 2 bases, with 8 bases between the two germline ends. DNA for the CDR3: TGCGCCAGCAGCCAAGTGACGGGTCAAGAGACCCAGTACTTC. As protein: CASSQVTGQETQYF.

This chain uses TRBV18 with TRBJ1-2, with D possibly matching TRBD1 (6 bases). Germline values: CDR1 KGHSH, CDR2 LQKENI. V lost 1 base, J lost 7 bases, and 22 bases lay in between. The CDR3 is 17 amino acids. The DNA for the CDR3 is TGTGCCAGCTCACCACAGAGGAGTTTAGGGGGAGATGGTGGCTACACCTTC. Translated, it gives CASSPQRSLGGDGGYTF.

The J gene is TRBJ2-7, the V gene TRBV7-2; D perhaps matches TRBD2 (6 bases). CDR3 length: 14 residues. Between the trimmed V and J ends, which lost 1 base and 4 bases, there was a span of 11 bases. Germline CDR1 SGHTA, CDR2 FQGNSA. The CDR3 sequence: CASSLDGRGYEQYF. Here the CDR3 DNA reads TGTGCCAGCAGCTTAGATGGGCGGGGTTACGAGCAGTACTTC.

V is TRBV18 and J is TRBJ2-5; D is perhaps TRBD1 (5 bases). CDR1 KGHSH and CDR2 LQKENI come from the germline V gene. V lost 2 bases and J 3 bases, leaving 16 bases between the germline ends. The CDR3 runs to 16 residues. CDR3 nucleotide sequence: TGTGCCAGCTCACCAGACATCCCCCAGGGAAAAGAGACCCAGTACTTC. Translation: CASSPDIPQGKETQYF.

This chain joins TRBV14 and TRBJ2-5; D unresolved. In germline, CDR1 is SGHDN, CDR2 FVKESK. The CDR3 runs 14 residues. V was trimmed by 4 bases and J by 4 bases, leaving 13 bases between them. The CDR3 sequence: CASSPLLVPETQYF. CDR3 coding DNA: TGTGCCAGCAGCCCCCTGCTAGTCCCAGAGACCCAGTACTTC. The entire variable domain, with the rest obtained from reference TRBV14 and TRBJ2-5, is as follows: EAGVTQFPSHSVIEKGQTVTLRCDPISGHDNLYWYRRVMGKEIKFLLHFVKESKQDESGMPNNRFLAERTGGTYSTLKVQPAELEDSGVYFCASSPLLVPETQYFGPGTRLLVL.

The J gene is TRBJ2-1, the V gene TRBV30, with D perhaps TRBD2 (5 bases). Germline V gene lookup returns CDR1 GTSNPN and CDR2 SVGIG (reference sequence). V lost 5 bases, J lost 5 bases, and 16 bases lay in between. This CDR3 contains 14 residues. The CDR3 loop reads CAWEGVGRNNEQFF. The CDR3 DNA reads as TGTGCCTGGGAGGGCGTAGGGCGTAACAATGAGCAGTTCTTC.

The rearrangement joins TRBV7-9 to TRBJ2-7; no clear D gene. There are 13 residues in the CDR3. Germline V gives CDR1 SEHNR, CDR2 FQNEAQ (reference sequence). The ends were cut back, 7 bases at V and 0 bases at J, with 10 bases in the middle. The CDR3 coding sequence is TGTGCCAGCACCCCCGACTTCTCCTACGAGCAGTACTTC. Amino acids: CASTPDFSYEQYF.

The gene calls are TRBV2 and TRBJ1-1; 8 bases agree with TRBD1. The V gene's germline CDR1 is SNHLY and CDR2 FYNNEI. This CDR3 is 14 amino acids long. V was clipped by 6 bases and J by 3 bases; unmatched bases: 6. The CDR3 spells CASRKDRVDTEAFF. CDR3 coding DNA: TGTGCCAGCAGAAAGGACAGGGTAGACACTGAAGCTTTCTTT.

The rearrangement joins TRBV10-3 to TRBJ2-7; maybe TRBD2 (5 bases). The CDR3 covers 16 residues. V was cut by 0 bases and J by 0 bases, with 12 bases left in between. Germline V CDR1 and CDR2: ENHRY, SYGVKD. The CDR3 is CAISESKGLSSYEQYF. The CDR3 nucleotides read TGTGCCATCAGTGAGTCGAAAGGACTGAGCTCCTACGAGCAGTACTTC.

J is TRBJ2-1 and V is TRBV4-2; 8 nucleotides match TRBD1. Per the germline V gene, CDR1 is LGHNA and CDR2 is YNFKEQ. The CDR3 totals 18 residues. V trimming: 1 base; J trimming: 0 bases; junction bases outside the gene matches: 8. The CDR3 spells CASSQGPRTGRSYNEQFF. CDR3 coding DNA: TGTGCCAGCAGCCAAGGCCCCAGGACAGGGCGCTCCTACAATGAGCAGTTCTTC.

V gene TRBV5-6 combines with J gene TRBJ2-7; D is perhaps TRBD1 (6 bases). The ends were cut back, 2 bases at V and 4 bases at J, with 10 bases in the middle. Germline V gene lookup returns CDR1 SGHDT and CDR2 YYEEEE. The CDR3 spans 13 residues. CDR3 residues: CASSFLQGYEQYF. In nucleotides, the CDR3 is TGTGCCAGCAGCTTTCTGCAGGGGTACGAGCAGTACTTC.

The genes are TRBV19 and TRBJ1-6, with TRBD1 matching 7 bases. The CDR3 is made up of 15 amino acids. The trim removed 2 bases at V and 6 bases at J, leaving 4 bases unmatched. Germline-derived CDR1 and CDR2 are LNHDA and SQIVND (reference sequence). In DNA form, the CDR3 reads TGTGCCAGTAGTATACCGGGACAGACTAATTCACCCCTCCACTTT. This encodes CASSIPGQTNSPLHF.

The CDR3 here is CASTHSVGAGRAFF. The CDR3 nucleotides are TGTGCCAGCACCCACTCGGTGGGGGCAGGGAGAGCTTTCTTT. The V and J genes are TRBV6-6 and TRBJ1-1; D might be TRBD1 (6 bases). Germline V gene sequence: CDR1 MNHNY, CDR2 SVGAGI (reference sequence). The CDR3 sequence is 14 residues long. The V and J ends lost 7 bases and 10 bases respectively, with 22 bases between them.